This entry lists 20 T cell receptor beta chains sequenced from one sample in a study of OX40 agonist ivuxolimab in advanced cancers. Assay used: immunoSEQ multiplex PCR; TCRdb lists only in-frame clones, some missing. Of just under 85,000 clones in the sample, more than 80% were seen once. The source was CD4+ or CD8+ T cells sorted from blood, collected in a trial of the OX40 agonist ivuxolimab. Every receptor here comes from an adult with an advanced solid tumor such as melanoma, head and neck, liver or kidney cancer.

The CDR3 sequence: CASSFRQNNQPQHF. CDR3 DNA: TGTGCCAGCAGCTTTCGACAGAACAATCAGCCCCAGCATTTT. This chain links TRBV5-6 with TRBJ1-5, with a tentative D call TRBD1 (5 bases). V was pared by 2 bases and J by 3 bases, with 9 bases between. Germline V gene data show CDR1 as SGHDT and CDR2 as YYEEEE. The CDR3 spans 14 residues.

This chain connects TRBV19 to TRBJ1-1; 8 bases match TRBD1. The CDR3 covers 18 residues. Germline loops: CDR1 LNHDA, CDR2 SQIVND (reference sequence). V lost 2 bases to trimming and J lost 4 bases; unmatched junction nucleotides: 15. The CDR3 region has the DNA TGTGCCAGTAGTATACTCCTTTCGTCAGGGGGCGTAAGCACTGAAGCTTTCTTT. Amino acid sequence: CASSILLSSGGVSTEAFF.

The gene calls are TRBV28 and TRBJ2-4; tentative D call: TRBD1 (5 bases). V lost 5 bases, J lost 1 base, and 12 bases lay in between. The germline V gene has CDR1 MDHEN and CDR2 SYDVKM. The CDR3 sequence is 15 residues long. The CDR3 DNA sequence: TGTGCCAGCAGTCAGAGTGGGGCCGCCAAAAACATTCAGTACTTC. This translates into CASSQSGAAKNIQYF.

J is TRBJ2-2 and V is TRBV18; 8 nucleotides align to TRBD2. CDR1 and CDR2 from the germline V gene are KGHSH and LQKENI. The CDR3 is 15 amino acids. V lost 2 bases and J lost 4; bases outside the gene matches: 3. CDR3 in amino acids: CASSPALAGTGELFF. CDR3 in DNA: TGTGCCAGCTCACCAGCGCTAGCGGGCACCGGGGAGCTGTTTTTT.

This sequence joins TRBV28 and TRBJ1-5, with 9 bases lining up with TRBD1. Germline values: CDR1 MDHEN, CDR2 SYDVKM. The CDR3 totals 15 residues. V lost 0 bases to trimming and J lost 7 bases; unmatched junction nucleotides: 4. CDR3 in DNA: TGTGCCAGCAGTTTATGGGGACAGGGCGGGCAGCCCCAGCATTTT. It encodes CASSLWGQGGQPQHF.

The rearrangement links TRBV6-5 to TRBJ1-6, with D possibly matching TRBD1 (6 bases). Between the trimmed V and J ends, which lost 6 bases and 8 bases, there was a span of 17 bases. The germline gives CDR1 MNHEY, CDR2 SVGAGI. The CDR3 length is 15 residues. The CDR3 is CASSRGAGGDSPLHF. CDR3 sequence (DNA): TGTGCCAGCAGCCGGGGGGCCGGGGGCGATTCACCCCTCCACTTT.

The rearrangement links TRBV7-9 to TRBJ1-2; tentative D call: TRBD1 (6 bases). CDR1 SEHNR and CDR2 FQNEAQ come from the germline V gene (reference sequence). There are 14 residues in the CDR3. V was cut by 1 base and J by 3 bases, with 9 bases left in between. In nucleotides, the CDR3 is TGTGCCAGCAGCTTAGACAGGGAATACTATGGCTACACCTTC. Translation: CASSLDREYYGYTF.

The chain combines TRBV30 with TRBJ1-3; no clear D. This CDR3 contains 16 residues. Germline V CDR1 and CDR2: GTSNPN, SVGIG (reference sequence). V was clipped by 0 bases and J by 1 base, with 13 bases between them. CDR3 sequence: CAWSVRDLSSGNTIYF. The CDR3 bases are TGTGCCTGGAGTGTACGGGATCTTTCTTCTGGAAACACCATATATTTT.

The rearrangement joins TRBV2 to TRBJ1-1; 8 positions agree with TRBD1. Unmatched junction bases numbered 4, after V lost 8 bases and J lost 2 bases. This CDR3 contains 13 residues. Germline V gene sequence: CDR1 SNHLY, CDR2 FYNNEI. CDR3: CASPGGLNTEAFF. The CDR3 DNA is TGTGCCAGCCCAGGGGGCTTAAACACTGAAGCTTTCTTT.

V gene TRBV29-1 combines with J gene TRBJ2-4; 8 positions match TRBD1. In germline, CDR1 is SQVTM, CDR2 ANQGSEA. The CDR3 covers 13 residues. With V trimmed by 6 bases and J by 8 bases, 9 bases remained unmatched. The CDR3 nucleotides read TGCAGCGTCAACAGGGGGAATGGGTACATTCAGTACTTC. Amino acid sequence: CSVNRGNGYIQYF.

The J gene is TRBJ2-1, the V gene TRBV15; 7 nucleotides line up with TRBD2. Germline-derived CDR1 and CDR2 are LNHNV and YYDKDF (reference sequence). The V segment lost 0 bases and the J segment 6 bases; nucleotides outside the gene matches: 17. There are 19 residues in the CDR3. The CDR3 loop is CATSRDSVGMGGVINEQFF. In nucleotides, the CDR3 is TGTGCCACCAGCAGAGATTCAGTCGGTATGGGAGGGGTCATCAATGAGCAGTTCTTC. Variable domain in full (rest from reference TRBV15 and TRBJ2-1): DAMVIQNPRYQVTQFGKPVTLSCSQTLNHNVMYWYQQKSSQAPKLLFHYYDKDFNNEADTPDNFQSRRPNTSFCFLDIRSPGLGDTAMYLCATSRDSVGMGGVINEQFFGPGTRLTVL.

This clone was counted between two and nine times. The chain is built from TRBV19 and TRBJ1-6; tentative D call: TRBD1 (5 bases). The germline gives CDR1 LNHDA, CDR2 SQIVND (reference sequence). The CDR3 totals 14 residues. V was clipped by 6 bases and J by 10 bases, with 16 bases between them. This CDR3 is CASSLQEGRSPLHF. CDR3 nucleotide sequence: TGTGCCAGTAGCTTACAGGAGGGCAGGTCACCCCTCCACTTT.

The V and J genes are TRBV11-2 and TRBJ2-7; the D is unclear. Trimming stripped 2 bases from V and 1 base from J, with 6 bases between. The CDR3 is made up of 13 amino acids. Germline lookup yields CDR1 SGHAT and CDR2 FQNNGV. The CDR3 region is CASSLPGSYEQYV. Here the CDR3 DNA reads TGTGCCAGCAGCTTACCAGGTTCCTACGAGCAGTACGTC.

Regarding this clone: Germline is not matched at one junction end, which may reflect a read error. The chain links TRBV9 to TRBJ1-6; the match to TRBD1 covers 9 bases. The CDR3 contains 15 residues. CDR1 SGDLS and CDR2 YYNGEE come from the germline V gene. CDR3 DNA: TGTGCCAGCAGCGTAGAGGGGACAGGGAGTTCACCCTTCCACTTT. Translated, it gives CASSVEGTGSSPFHF. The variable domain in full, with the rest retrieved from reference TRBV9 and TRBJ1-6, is DSGVTQTPKHLITATGQRVTLRCSPRSGDLSVYWYQQSLDQGLQFLIQYYNGEERAKGNILERFSAQQFPDLHSELNLSSLELGDSALYFCASSVEGTGSSPFHFGNGTRLTVT.

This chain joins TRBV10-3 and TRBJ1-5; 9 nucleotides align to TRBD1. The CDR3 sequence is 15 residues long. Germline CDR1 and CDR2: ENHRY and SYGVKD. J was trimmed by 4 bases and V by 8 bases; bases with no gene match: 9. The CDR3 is CAIGGGQGVNQPQHF. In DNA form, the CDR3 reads TGTGCCATCGGGGGGGGACAGGGAGTTAATCAGCCCCAGCATTTT.

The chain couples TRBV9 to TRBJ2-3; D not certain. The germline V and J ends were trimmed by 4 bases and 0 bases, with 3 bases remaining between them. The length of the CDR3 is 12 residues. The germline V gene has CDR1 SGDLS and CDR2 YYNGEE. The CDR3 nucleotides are TGTGCCAGCAGCTCTAGCACAGATACGCAGTATTTT. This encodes CASSSSTDTQYF.

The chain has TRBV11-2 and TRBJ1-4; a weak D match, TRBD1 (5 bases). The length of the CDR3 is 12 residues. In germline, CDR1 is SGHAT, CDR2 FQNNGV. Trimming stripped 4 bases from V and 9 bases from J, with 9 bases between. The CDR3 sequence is CASSSQGKKLFF. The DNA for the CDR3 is TGTGCCAGCAGCTCCCAGGGTAAAAAACTGTTTTTT.

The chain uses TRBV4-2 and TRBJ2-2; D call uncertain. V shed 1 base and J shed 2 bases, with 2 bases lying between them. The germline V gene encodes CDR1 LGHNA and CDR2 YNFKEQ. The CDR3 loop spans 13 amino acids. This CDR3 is CASSQGNTGELFF. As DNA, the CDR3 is TGTGCCAGCAGCCAAGGAAACACCGGGGAGCTGTTTTTT.

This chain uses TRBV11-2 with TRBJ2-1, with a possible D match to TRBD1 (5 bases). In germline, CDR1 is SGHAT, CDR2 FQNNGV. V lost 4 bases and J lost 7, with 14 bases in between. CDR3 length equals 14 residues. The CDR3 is CASSWGGQGNEQFF. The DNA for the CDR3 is TGTGCCAGCAGCTGGGGTGGGCAGGGAAATGAGCAGTTCTTC.

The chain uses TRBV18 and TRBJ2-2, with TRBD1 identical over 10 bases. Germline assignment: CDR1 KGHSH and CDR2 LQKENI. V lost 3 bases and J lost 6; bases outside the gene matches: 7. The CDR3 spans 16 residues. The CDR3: CASSPGQGNLAGELFF. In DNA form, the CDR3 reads TGTGCCAGCTCACCGGGACAGGGGAATCTTGCCGGGGAGCTGTTTTTT.